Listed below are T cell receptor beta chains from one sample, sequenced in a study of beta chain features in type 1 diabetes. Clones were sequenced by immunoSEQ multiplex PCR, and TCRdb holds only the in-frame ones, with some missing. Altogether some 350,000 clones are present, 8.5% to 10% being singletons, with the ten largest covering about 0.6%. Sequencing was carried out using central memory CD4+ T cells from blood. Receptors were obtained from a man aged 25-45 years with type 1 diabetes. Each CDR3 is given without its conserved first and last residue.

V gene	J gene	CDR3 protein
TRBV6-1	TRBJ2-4	ASSESGTENIQY
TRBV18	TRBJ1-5	ASSPGQGSNQPQH
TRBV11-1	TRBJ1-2	ASSSASQGHYGYT
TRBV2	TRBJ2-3	ASRGDGDTDTQY
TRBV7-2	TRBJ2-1	ASSFRANEQF
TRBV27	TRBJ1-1	ASSPGGSGTEAF
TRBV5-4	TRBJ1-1	ASSPGQGNTEAF
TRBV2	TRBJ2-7	ASRTGTGVYEQY
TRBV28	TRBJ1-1	ASLDSRGRTEAF
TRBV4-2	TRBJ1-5	ASSQVASNQPQH
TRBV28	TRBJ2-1	ASSPRTSGRRLGEQF
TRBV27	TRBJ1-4	ASSRGWGSRREKLF
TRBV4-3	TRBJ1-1	ASSQAGTGTNTEAF
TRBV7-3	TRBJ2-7	ASSPYHGLVSYEQY
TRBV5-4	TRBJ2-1	ASSFGQRSSYNEQF
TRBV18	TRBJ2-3	ASSPTSGTDTQY
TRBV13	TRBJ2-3	ASSPRLAGESDTQY